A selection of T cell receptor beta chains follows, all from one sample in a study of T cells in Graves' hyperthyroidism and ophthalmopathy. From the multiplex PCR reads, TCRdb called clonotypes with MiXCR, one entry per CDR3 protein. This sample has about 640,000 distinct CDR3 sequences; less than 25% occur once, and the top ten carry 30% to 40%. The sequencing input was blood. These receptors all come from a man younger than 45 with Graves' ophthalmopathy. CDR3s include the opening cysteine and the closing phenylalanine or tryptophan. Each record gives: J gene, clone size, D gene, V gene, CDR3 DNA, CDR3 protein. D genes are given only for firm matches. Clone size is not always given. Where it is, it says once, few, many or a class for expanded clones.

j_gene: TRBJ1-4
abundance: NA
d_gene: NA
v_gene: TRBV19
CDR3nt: TGTGCCAGTAGCTGGGACAACACCGCAACTAATGAAAAACTGTTTTTT
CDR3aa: CASSWDNTATNEKLFF

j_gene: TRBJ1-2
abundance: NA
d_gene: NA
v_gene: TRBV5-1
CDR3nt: TGCGCCAGCAGCTCAGGGGAGGCTAACTATGGCTACACCTTC
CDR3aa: CASSSGEANYGYTF

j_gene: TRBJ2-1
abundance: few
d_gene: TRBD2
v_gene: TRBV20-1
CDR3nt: TGCAGTGCTAGATTTGCGGGAGGGCGGAATGAGCAGTTCTTC
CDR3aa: CSARFAGGRNEQFF

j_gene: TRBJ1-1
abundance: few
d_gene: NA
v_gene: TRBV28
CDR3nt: TGTGCCAGCAGCCCGGGGGCACCAGTATGGGACACTGAAGCTTTCTTT
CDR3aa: CASSPGAPVWDTEAFF

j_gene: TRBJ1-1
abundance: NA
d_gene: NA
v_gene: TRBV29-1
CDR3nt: TGCGGCGTTAAAAGAGTGCTGAACACTGAAGCTTTCTTT
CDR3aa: CGVKRVLNTEAFF

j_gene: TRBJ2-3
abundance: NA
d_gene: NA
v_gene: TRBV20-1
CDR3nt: TGCAGTGCTAGAGATAGGCGGATACACACAGATACGCAGTATTTT
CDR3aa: CSARDRRIHTDTQYF

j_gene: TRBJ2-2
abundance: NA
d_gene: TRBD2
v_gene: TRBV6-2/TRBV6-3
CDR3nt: TGTGCCAGCAGTTCAGGACTAGAGTCGACCGGGGAGCTGTTTTTT
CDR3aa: CASSSGLESTGELFF

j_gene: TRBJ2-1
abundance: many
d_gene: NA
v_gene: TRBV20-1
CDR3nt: TGCAGTGCTAGAGAGGGGGGACTCCCCACGGGGGAGCAGTTCTTC
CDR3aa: CSAREGGLPTGEQFF

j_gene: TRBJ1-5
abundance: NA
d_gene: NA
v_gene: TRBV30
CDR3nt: TGTGCCTGGAATTATGGGCTGTTAAGACAGCCCCAGCATTTT
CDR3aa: CAWNYGLLRQPQHF

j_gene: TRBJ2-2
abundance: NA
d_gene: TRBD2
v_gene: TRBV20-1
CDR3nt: TGCAGTGCCAAGCGGGAGGGCCGTTTTAGCGGGGAGCTGTTTTTT
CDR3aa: CSAKREGRFSGELFF

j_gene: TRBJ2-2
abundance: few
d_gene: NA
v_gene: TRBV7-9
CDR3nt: TGTGCCAGCAGCTTAAGTGGGTCGGCGAGAACCGGGGAGCTGTTTTTT
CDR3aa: CASSLSGSARTGELFF

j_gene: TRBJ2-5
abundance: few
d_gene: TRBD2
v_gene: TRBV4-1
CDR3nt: TGCGCCAGCAGCCAAGGGGGGACTAGCGGGAGGGGAAAAGAGACCCAGTACTTC
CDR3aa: CASSQGGTSGRGKETQYF

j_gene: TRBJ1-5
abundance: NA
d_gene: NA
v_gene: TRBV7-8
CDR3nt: TGTGCCAGCAGCTTAATAGGGAATCAGCAGCCCCAGCATTTT
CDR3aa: CASSLIGNQQPQHF